The 7 T cell receptor beta chains in this list originate from one sample, sequenced in a study of blood T cell repertoires in COVID-19. Generated by immunoSEQ multiplex PCR, the TCRdb table keeps only in-frame clones and is missing some. Counted here are about 290,000 clones, 85% occurring once; the ten biggest clones make up around 4.2%. Sequencing input: peripheral blood. These receptors all come from a woman aged 50 to 60 with active or convalescent COVID-19.

DNA of the CDR3: TGTGCCAGCAGCCAGGGACTCGGAGGCCCAGATACGCAGTATTTT. Amino acids: CASSQGLGGPDTQYF. The chain uses TRBV14 and TRBJ2-3; D is possibly TRBD2 (6 bases). The CDR3 length is 15 residues. V was trimmed by 3 bases and J by 4 bases, leaving 14 bases between them. CDR1 is SGHDN and CDR2 is FVKESK in the germline V gene.

The chain is built from TRBV5-8 and TRBJ1-5; 10 bases line up with TRBD1. The CDR3 loop spans 18 amino acids. V was clipped by 0 bases and J by 4 bases; unmatched bases: 10. Per the germline V gene, CDR1 is SGHTS and CDR2 is YDEGEE. This CDR3 reads CASSLESAGTGVNQPQHF. The CDR3 nucleotides are TGTGCCAGCAGCTTGGAGTCTGCGGGGACAGGGGTTAATCAGCCCCAGCATTTT.

J is TRBJ2-3 and V is TRBV25-1, with unresolved D. This CDR3 is 15 amino acids long. Germline CDR1 is MGHDK and CDR2 is SYGVNS. Trimming cost V 0 bases and J 1 base, with 8 bases left between them. DNA of the CDR3: TGTGCCAGCAGTGAATATTCTACCCGCACAGATACGCAGTATTTT. This encodes CASSEYSTRTDTQYF. Together with reference TRBV25-1 and TRBJ2-3, the CDR3 gives the full variable domain: EADIYQTPRYLVIGTGKKITLECSQTMGHDKMYWYQQDPGMELHLIHYSYGVNSTEKGDLSSESTVSRIRTEHFPLTLESARPSHTSQYLCASSEYSTRTDTQYFGPGTRLTVL.

This sequence joins TRBV7-9 and TRBJ2-7, with a possible D match to TRBD2 (5 bases). This CDR3 contains 16 residues. Trimming pared 3 bases from V and 3 bases from J, leaving 18 bases between. CDR1 and CDR2 (germline): SEHNR, FQNEAQ (reference sequence). CDR3 amino acids: CASSLGPGNSGYEQYF. CDR3 in DNA: TGTGCCAGCAGCTTGGGCCCCGGGAACTCGGGCTACGAGCAGTACTTC. The variable domain in full, completed from reference TRBV7-9 and TRBJ2-7, reads DTGVSQNPRHKITKRGQNVTFRCDPISEHNRLYWYRQTLGQGPEFLTYFQNEAQLEKSRLLSDRFSAERPKGSFSTLEIQRTEQGDSAMYLCASSLGPGNSGYEQYFGPGTRLTVT.

The chain employs TRBV20-1 and TRBJ1-3, with D hard to call. V was clipped by 6 bases and J by 8 bases, with 11 bases between them. CDR1 and CDR2 from the germline V gene are DFQATT and SNEGSKA (reference sequence). The CDR3 spans 11 residues. CDR3 in DNA: TGCAGTGCCCCAGACTTAGACACCATATATTTT. It specifies CSAPDLDTIYF.

The chain links TRBV13 to TRBJ2-1; D not resolved. V was trimmed by 2 bases and J by 6 bases, leaving 8 bases between them. The germline CDR1 and CDR2 sequences are PRHDT and FYEKMQ (reference sequence). This CDR3 has 13 residues. The CDR3 spells CASSLIDFNEQFF. The CDR3 bases are TGTGCCAGCAGCTTAATCGACTTCAATGAGCAGTTCTTC.

J is TRBJ1-1 and V is TRBV30; possibly TRBD1 for D (6 bases). The CDR3 is made up of 16 amino acids. V was pared by 2 bases and J by 3 bases, with 19 bases between. CDR1 and CDR2 (germline): GTSNPN, SVGIG (reference sequence). CDR3: CAWSSPRGGGDTEAFF. CDR3 sequence (DNA): TGTGCCTGGAGTTCCCCCCGTGGAGGGGGGGACACTGAAGCTTTCTTT.